This entry is about one T cell receptor beta chain. The entry originates in a study of blood T cell repertoires in COVID-19. Germline CDR1 and CDR2: MNHEY and SMNVEV (reference sequence). CDR3 length: 15 residues. With 6 bases removed from V and 3 bases from J, the gap between germline ends came to 17 bases. TCRdb keeps only in-frame clones here, not all; method: immunoSEQ multiplex PCR. The table shows over 100,000 clones, with approximately 90% occurring only once. The sample consisted of peripheral blood. The chain employs TRBV27 and TRBJ1-1, with TRBD1 as a possible D gene (5 bases). The source of this sequence is a human donor in a cohort sampled during active COVID-19. This CDR3 is CASSQPGTSHTEAFF. Here the CDR3 DNA reads TGTGCCAGCAGCCAACCCGGGACTTCACACACTGAAGCTTTCTTT.